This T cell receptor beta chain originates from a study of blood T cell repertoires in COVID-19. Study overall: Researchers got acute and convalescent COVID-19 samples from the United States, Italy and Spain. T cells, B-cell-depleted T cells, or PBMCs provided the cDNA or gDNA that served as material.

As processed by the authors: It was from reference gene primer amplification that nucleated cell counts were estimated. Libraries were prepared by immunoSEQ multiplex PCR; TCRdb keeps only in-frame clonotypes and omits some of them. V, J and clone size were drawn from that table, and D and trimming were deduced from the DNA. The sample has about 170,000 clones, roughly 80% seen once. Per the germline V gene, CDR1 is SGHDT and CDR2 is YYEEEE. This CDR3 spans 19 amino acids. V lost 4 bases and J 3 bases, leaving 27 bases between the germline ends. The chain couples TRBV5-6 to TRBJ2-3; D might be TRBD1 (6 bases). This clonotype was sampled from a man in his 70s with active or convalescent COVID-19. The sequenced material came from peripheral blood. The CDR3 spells CASSRLRTDPVGWTDTQYF. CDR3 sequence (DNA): TGTGCCAGCAGCCGTCTCAGGACAGATCCCGTCGGGTGGACAGATACGCAGTATTTT.